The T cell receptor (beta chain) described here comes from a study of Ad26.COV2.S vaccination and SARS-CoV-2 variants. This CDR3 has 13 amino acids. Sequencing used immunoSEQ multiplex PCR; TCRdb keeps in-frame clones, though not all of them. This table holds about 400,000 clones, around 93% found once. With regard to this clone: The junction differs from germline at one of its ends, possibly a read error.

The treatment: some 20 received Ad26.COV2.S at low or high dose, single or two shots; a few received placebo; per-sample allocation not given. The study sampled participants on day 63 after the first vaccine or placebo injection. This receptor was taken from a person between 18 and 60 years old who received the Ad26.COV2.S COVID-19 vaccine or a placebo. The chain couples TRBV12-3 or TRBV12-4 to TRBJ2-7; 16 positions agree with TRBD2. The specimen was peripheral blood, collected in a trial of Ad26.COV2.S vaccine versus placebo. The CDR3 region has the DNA TGTGCCAGCAGTCGTGGGACTAGCGGGGGGGAAAACTTC. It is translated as CASSRGTSGGENF.